This entry lists 21 T cell receptor beta chains sequenced from one sample in a study of blood T cell repertoires in COVID-19 (dated by TCRdb to the early 2020s). Libraries were built with the immunoSEQ multiplex PCR assay. The table comes from immuneACCESS by way of TCRdb, which keeps in-frame sequences with V and J called. Part of the clones is missing from these tables; in studies checked, under half for an unresolved V gene and the rest for unknown reasons. Counted in this sample were 310,000 or so clones; more than 85% of them appeared once. Approximately 2% of the sample goes to the ten largest clones. The sequencing sample was made of peripheral blood. The receptors stem from a young woman with COVID-19, enrolled during active disease.

This sequence joins TRBV3-1 (or the pseudogene TRBV3-2) and TRBJ2-7; TRBD1 aligns across 7 bases. Germline CDR1 and CDR2: LGHDT and YNNKEL (reference sequence). J gave up 2 bases and V 1 base, and 8 bases lay outside the gene matches. The CDR3 is 16 amino acids. The CDR3 coding sequence is TGTGCCAGCAGCCAAGTCAGGGGGTTTACCCCCTACGAGCAGTACTTC. Translation: CASSQVRGFTPYEQYF.

This rearrangement joins TRBV12-3 or TRBV12-4 to TRBJ1-1; D gene ambiguous. Trimming left V 2 bases short and J 2 bases short, with 6 bases between. The CDR3 totals 13 residues. The CDR3, as DNA: TGTGCCAGCAGTTTAACAGATAACACTGAAGCTTTCTTT. Amino acids: CASSLTDNTEAFF.

The chain carries TRBV19 and TRBJ2-7; D perhaps matches TRBD2 (6 bases). The CDR3 contains 12 residues. Trimming cost V 5 bases and J 3 bases, with 8 bases left between them. In germline, CDR1 is LNHDA, CDR2 SQIVND (reference sequence). This CDR3 is CASSPDYYEQYF. The CDR3 DNA reads as TGTGCCAGTAGTCCGGACTACTACGAGCAGTACTTC.

The chain carries TRBV5-5 and TRBJ1-1; 7 bases agree with TRBD1. The CDR3 extends over 15 amino acids. Trimming removed 1 base from V and 5 bases from J; junction bases left unmatched: 8. The germline V gene encodes CDR1 SGHKS and CDR2 YYEKEE (reference sequence). CDR3 residues: CASSLITTGNTEAFF. The CDR3 DNA reads as TGTGCCAGCAGCTTGATAACGACAGGGAATACTGAAGCTTTCTTT.

The V and J genes are TRBV27 and TRBJ1-1; TRBD1 is a possible D gene (5 bases). The ends were cut back, 5 bases at V and 10 bases at J, with 17 bases in the middle. Germline V gene sequence: CDR1 MNHEY, CDR2 SMNVEV (reference sequence). This CDR3 has 13 amino acids. The CDR3 sequence: CASSPGLRSGAFF. CDR3 in DNA: TGTGCCAGCAGTCCGGGACTGCGGTCGGGAGCTTTCTTT.

The CDR3 DNA reads as TGTGCCAGCAAGGACAGGGTTGGCGAAAAACTGTTTTTT. It encodes CASKDRVGEKLFF. The chain couples TRBV3-1 (or the pseudogene TRBV3-2) to TRBJ1-4, with 8 positions matching TRBD1. The CDR3 covers 13 residues. J gave up 8 bases and V 7 bases, and 6 bases lay outside the gene matches. CDR1 is LGHDT, CDR2 YNNKEL, per germline (reference sequence).

V usage is TRBV3-1 (or the pseudogene TRBV3-2) and J usage is TRBJ1-4; 9 nucleotides align to TRBD1. The J segment lost 8 bases and the V segment lost 4 bases, leaving 8 bases of the junction unmatched. CDR3 length: 15 amino acids. Germline V gives CDR1 LGHDT, CDR2 YNNKEL (reference sequence). CDR3: CASSPRTGVGEKLFF. As DNA, the CDR3 is TGTGCCAGCAGCCCCCGGACAGGGGTGGGAGAAAAACTGTTTTTT.

V is TRBV7-6 and J is TRBJ2-2, with TRBD2 matching 7 bases. The germline CDR1 and CDR2 sequences are SGHVS and FNYEAQ. The length of the CDR3 is 16 residues. The V segment lost 6 bases and the J segment 2 bases; nucleotides outside the gene matches: 9. CDR3: CASSRTGTTNTGELFF. The DNA for the CDR3 is TGTGCCAGCAGTCGAACCGGGACTACCAACACCGGGGAGCTGTTTTTT. The full variable domain, its missing parts supplied by reference TRBV7-6 and TRBJ2-2, is GAGVSQSPRYKVTKRGQDVALRCDPISGHVSLYWYRQALGQGPEFLTYFNYEAQQDKSGLPNDRFSAERPEGSISTLTIQRTEQRDSAMYRCASSRTGTTNTGELFFGEGSRLTVL.

The rearrangement joins TRBV27 to TRBJ1-2, with 10 bases lining up with TRBD1. Germline CDR1 is MNHEY and CDR2 is SMNVEV (reference sequence). With 6 bases clipped from V and 6 bases from J, the junction kept 13 bases outside the gene matches. This CDR3 has 16 amino acids. This chain's CDR3 is CASSPFLGQGINGYTF. Here the CDR3 DNA reads TGTGCCAGCAGCCCGTTTTTGGGACAGGGGATTAATGGCTACACCTTC.

The chain combines TRBV2 with TRBJ1-2; possible D gene TRBD1, 5 bases. Looked up from germline, CDR1 is SNHLY and CDR2 is FYNNEI. The CDR3 totals 14 residues. The ends were cut back, 9 bases at V and 8 bases at J, with 22 bases in the middle. CDR3 loop: CASLTGDQLRGYTF. The CDR3 nucleotides are TGTGCCAGTCTTACGGGGGATCAATTGAGAGGCTACACCTTC.

This clone has only a few counts. V usage is TRBV25-1 and J usage is TRBJ1-2; 7 nucleotides match TRBD1. The germline gives CDR1 MGHDK, CDR2 SYGVNS. With 9 bases clipped from V and 2 bases from J, the junction kept 6 bases outside the gene matches. CDR3 size: 13 residues. CDR3 coding DNA: TGTGCCAGTACAGGGGAGGTAAACTATGGCTACACCTTC. It specifies CASTGEVNYGYTF.

In this sample, this clone turned up once. This chain connects TRBV5-1 to TRBJ1-2, with 10 bases aligning to TRBD1. CDR3 length equals 15 residues. The V and J ends lost 4 bases and 0 bases, in that order; junction bases with no gene match: 3. Germline CDR1 and CDR2: SGHRS and YFSETQ. In nucleotides, the CDR3 is TGCGCCAGCAGCGGGGGACAGGGGCCTAACTATGGCTACACCTTC. This translates into CASSGGQGPNYGYTF.

The rearrangement joins TRBV3-1 (or the pseudogene TRBV3-2) to TRBJ1-2, with 7 bases aligning to TRBD1. This CDR3 has 13 residues. The trim removed 2 bases at V and 4 bases at J, leaving 1 base unmatched. CDR1 LGHDT and CDR2 YNNKEL come from the germline V gene (reference sequence). This CDR3 reads CASSQQGVYGYTF. Here the CDR3 DNA reads TGTGCCAGCAGCCAACAGGGGGTCTATGGCTACACCTTC.

This chain connects TRBV14 to TRBJ1-6; 7 bases map to TRBD1. The germline V gene has CDR1 SGHDN and CDR2 FVKESK. V dropped 4 bases and J dropped 11; count of bases not matched to a gene: 8. The CDR3 is 14 amino acids. CDR3 region: CASSLGQSTTPLHF. The CDR3 nucleotides are TGTGCCAGCAGCCTGGGACAGTCGACGACACCCCTCCACTTT. Supplemented by reference TRBV14 and TRBJ1-6, the full variable domain reads EAGVTQFPSHSVIEKGQTVTLRCDPISGHDNLYWYRRVMGKEIKFLLHFVKESKQDESGMPNNRFLAERTGGTYSTLKVQPAELEDSGVYFCASSLGQSTTPLHFGNGTRLTVT.

This chain connects TRBV28 to TRBJ1-2, with TRBD1 matching over 7 bases. CDR3 length: 14 amino acids. The V and J ends lost 4 bases and 4 bases, in that order; junction bases with no gene match: 6. Germline V gene data show CDR1 as MDHEN and CDR2 as SYDVKM. The CDR3 coding sequence is TGTGCCAGCAGTTCCGGGACAGCAATCTATGGCTACACCTTC. Its translation: CASSSGTAIYGYTF.

This chain uses TRBV12-3 or TRBV12-4 with TRBJ1-1, with D unresolved. The V and J ends lost 1 base and 1 base respectively, with 4 bases between them. The CDR3 has 13 amino acids. The CDR3 sequence: CASSLEQNTEAFF. CDR3 coding DNA: TGTGCCAGCAGTTTAGAACAGAACACTGAAGCTTTCTTT.

The chain carries TRBV6-5 and TRBJ2-1, with TRBD1 matching 9 bases. V lost 4 bases and J lost 8; bases outside the gene matches: 12. CDR1 and CDR2 (germline): MNHEY, SVGAGI. This CDR3 region has 16 residues. The CDR3 protein is CASSSQTGGSTHEQFF. Written as DNA, the CDR3 is TGTGCCAGCAGTTCCCAGACAGGGGGATCCACCCATGAGCAGTTCTTC.

J is TRBJ2-7 and V is TRBV2, with 13 bases that match TRBD2. V lost 4 bases and J lost 7; bases outside the gene matches: 19. The CDR3 covers 19 residues. CDR1 is SNHLY, CDR2 FYNNEI, per germline. In DNA form, the CDR3 reads TGTGCCAGCAGTGCCCGGGACAGGGGCCTACTAGCGGGAGGGAGAGAGCAGTACTTC. This codes for CASSARDRGLLAGGREQYF.

This chain links TRBV10-1 with TRBJ2-1; TRBD2 is a possible D gene (6 bases). The CDR3 totals 16 residues. Trimming took off 3 bases at V and 0 bases at J, with 12 bases between the two ends. Germline assignment: CDR1 WNHNN and CDR2 SYGVQD (reference sequence). As DNA, the CDR3 is TGCGCCAGCAGTGAAATAGCGGAAAGCTCCTACAATGAGCAGTTCTTC. Its translation: CASSEIAESSYNEQFF.

V usage is TRBV19 and J usage is TRBJ2-2; the D gene is possibly TRBD2 (6 bases). This CDR3 comprises 15 residues. Deletions cut 8 bases from V and 3 bases from J, with 16 bases between. Germline V lookup: CDR1 LNHDA, CDR2 SQIVND (reference sequence). CDR3 residues: CASQLFGSDTGELFF. CDR3 in DNA: TGTGCCAGTCAATTGTTCGGGAGTGACACCGGGGAGCTGTTTTTT.

The chain recombines TRBV2 with TRBJ2-1; 13 bases are a match to TRBD2. V shed 5 bases and J 7 bases; nucleotides not matched to a gene: 5. From germline, CDR1 is SNHLY and CDR2 FYNNEI. CDR3 length: 15 residues. CDR3 nucleotides: TGTGCCAGCAGTAAGGGACTAGCGGGATGGAATGAGCAGTTCTTC. Its translation is CASSKGLAGWNEQFF.